This TCR beta chain was documented in a study of cytomegalovirus exposure and HLA in healthy donors. CDR1 MNHNY and CDR2 SVGAGI come from the germline V gene (reference sequence). Germline trimming cut 6 bases from V and 2 bases from J; bases unmatched to any gene: 10. CDR3 length: 16 amino acids. As regards this clone: Its antigen remains unidentified.

Points from the study as a whole: The authors listed approximately 150 TCR beta chains as cytomegalovirus-associated. Most sequenced TCRs were rare (though some public TCRs occurred in many donors). Confirmation was obtained in vitro that a few CMV-associated chains are specific for CMV antigens. Subsequent analysis found a tendency for first-cohort TCR clusters to co-occur within the 100 to 150 validation repertoires.

The method was immunoSEQ multiplex PCR; TCRdb's version includes in-frame clones alone and lacks a portion of them. The sample shows about 160,000 clones, over 85% of them seen only once. This receptor was identified in a man aged 18-30 years in good health and CMV-seropositive. The V gene is TRBV6-6, the J gene TRBJ1-3; 7 bases are a match to TRBD1. The material sequenced was PBMCs. The CDR3 protein is CASSRDSPRTGNTIYF. The CDR3, as DNA: TGTGCCAGCAGCAGGGACAGCCCCCGAACTGGAAACACCATATATTTT.